The entry below describes one T cell receptor beta chain. Per germline, CDR1 SGHRS and CDR2 YFSETQ. This CDR3 spans 16 amino acids. V shed 0 bases, J shed 10 bases, and the junction held 10 bases outside the gene matches. The data originate from a study of blood T cell repertoires in COVID-19. Study in general: Sources were T cells, B-cell-depleted T cells, or PBMCs; the material itself was cDNA or gDNA.

Profiled with immunoSEQ multiplex PCR; TCRdb holds only in-frame clones, not every one. The profile shows around 100,000 clones, 85% to 95% of them singletons. The sequence was collected from a man aged 50 to 59 with active COVID-19. The J gene is TRBJ2-1, the V gene TRBV5-1; TRBD2 aligns across 10 bases. Sequencing was performed on peripheral blood. This CDR3 reads CASSLAALAGAREQFF. As DNA, the CDR3 is TGCGCCAGCAGCTTGGCCGCGCTAGCGGGAGCCCGGGAGCAGTTCTTC. Based on the CDR3 plus reference TRBV5-1 and TRBJ2-1, the full variable domain is KAGVTQTPRYLIKTRGQQVTLSCSPISGHRSVSWYQQTPGQGLQFLFEYFSETQRNKGNFPGRFSGRQFSNSRSEMNVSTLELGDSALYLCASSLAALAGAREQFFGPGTRLTVL.